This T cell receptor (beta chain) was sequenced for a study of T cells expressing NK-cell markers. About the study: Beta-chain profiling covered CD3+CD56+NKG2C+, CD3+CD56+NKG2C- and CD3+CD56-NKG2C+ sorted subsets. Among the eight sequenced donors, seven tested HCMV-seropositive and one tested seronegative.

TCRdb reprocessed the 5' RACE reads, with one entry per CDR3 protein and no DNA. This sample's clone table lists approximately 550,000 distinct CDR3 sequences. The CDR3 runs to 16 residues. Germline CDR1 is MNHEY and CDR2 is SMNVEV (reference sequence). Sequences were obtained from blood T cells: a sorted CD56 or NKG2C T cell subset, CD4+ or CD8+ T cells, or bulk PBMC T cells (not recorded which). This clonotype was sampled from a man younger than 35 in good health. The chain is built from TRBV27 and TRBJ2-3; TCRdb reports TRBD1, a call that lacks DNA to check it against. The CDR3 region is CASSRTGTAAEDTQYF.